One sample yielded the 10 T cell receptor beta chains listed below, sequenced in a study of control samples from healthy donors and cancer patients. Using immunoSEQ multiplex PCR, the repertoire was profiled, and TCRdb retains in-frame clones only, with some absent. The table lists about 20,000 clones, 85% to 90% of them singletons. What was sequenced was PBMCs. The receptors shown here come from a man in his 60s with head and neck cancer.

This chain joins TRBV12-5 and TRBJ2-1, with TRBD2 matching 12 bases. The CDR3 extends over 15 amino acids. Germline assignment: CDR1 LGHNT and CDR2 FRNRAP. The junction had 9 bases not matched to a gene; V was cut back by 6 bases and J by 9 bases. CDR3 residues: CASGPLAGGPGEQFF. CDR3 sequence (DNA): TGTGCTAGTGGCCCTCTAGCGGGGGGGCCCGGTGAGCAGTTCTTC.

The chain has TRBV4-1 and TRBJ2-3; no clear D gene. The CDR3 has 16 residues. The germline CDR1 and CDR2 sequences are MGHRA and YSYEKL. V shed 0 bases and J shed 0 bases, with 10 bases lying between them. CDR3 protein: CASSQDSPASTDTQYF. The CDR3, as DNA: TGCGCCAGCAGCCAAGATAGTCCAGCTAGCACAGATACGCAGTATTTT.

The chain couples TRBV25-1 to TRBJ2-4; D is possibly TRBD1 or TRBD2 (5 bases each). Trimming took 6 bases from V and 1 from J, leaving 10 bases between them. Per the germline V gene, CDR1 is MGHDK and CDR2 is SYGVNS. The CDR3 has 14 residues. The CDR3: CASRPGTAKNIQYF. For the CDR3, the DNA is TGTGCCAGCAGGCCCGGGACGGCCAAAAACATTCAGTACTTC.

The rearrangement uses TRBV15 and TRBJ2-1; D is uncertain. The CDR3 spans 15 residues. Trimming took 0 bases from V and 8 from J, leaving 14 bases between them. CDR1 is LNHNV, CDR2 YYDKDF, per germline (reference sequence). CDR3 coding DNA: TGTGCCACCAGCAGAGATAATGCGCCCGCCCATGAGCAGTTCTTC. It yields the protein CATSRDNAPAHEQFF.

The chain is built from TRBV5-1 and TRBJ2-7; D is ambiguous. This CDR3 has 13 residues. Germline V gives CDR1 SGHRS, CDR2 YFSETQ. V shed 0 bases and J shed 3 bases, with 7 bases lying between them. CDR3 nucleotides: TGCGCCAGCAGCTTGGAAGGGTACTACGAGCAGTACTTC. The encoded protein is CASSLEGYYEQYF.

The V gene is TRBV19, the J gene TRBJ2-7; perhaps TRBD1 as D (7 bases). Trimming pared 5 bases from V and 1 base from J, leaving 15 bases between. The CDR3 is made up of 15 amino acids. The germline V gene has CDR1 LNHDA and CDR2 SQIVND (reference sequence). This CDR3 reads CASSAGGTASYEQYF. In DNA, the CDR3 is TGTGCCAGTAGTGCCGGAGGGACAGCTTCCTACGAGCAGTACTTC. The complete variable domain, with remaining parts taken from reference TRBV19 and TRBJ2-7, reads DGGITQSPKYLFRKEGQNVTLSCEQNLNHDAMYWYRQDPGQGLRLIYYSQIVNDFQKGDIAEGYSVSREKKESFPLTVTSAQKNPTAFYLCASSAGGTASYEQYFGPGTRLTVT.

This chain connects TRBV11-3 to TRBJ2-5; the D call may be TRBD1 or TRBD2 (5 bases each). V was trimmed by 3 bases and J by 4 bases, leaving 9 bases between them. This CDR3 has 13 residues. Per germline, CDR1 SGHNT and CDR2 YENEEA. The CDR3 loop reads CASSLRGTETQYF. In DNA form, the CDR3 reads TGTGCCAGCAGCTTGAGGGGAACAGAGACCCAGTACTTC.

The chain is built from TRBV5-1 and TRBJ2-5, with D unresolved. This CDR3 is 11 amino acids long. CDR1 is SGHRS, CDR2 YFSETQ, per germline. V was pared by 2 bases and J by 2 bases, with 1 base between. For the CDR3, the DNA is TGCGCCAGCAGCTTACAAGAGACCCAGTACTTC. Protein sequence: CASSLQETQYF. Based on the CDR3 plus reference TRBV5-1 and TRBJ2-5, the full variable domain is KAGVTQTPRYLIKTRGQQVTLSCSPISGHRSVSWYQQTPGQGLQFLFEYFSETQRNKGNFPGRFSGRQFSNSRSEMNVSTLELGDSALYLCASSLQETQYFGPGTRLLVL.

The chain uses TRBV24-1 and TRBJ2-2; D may be TRBD2 (5 bases). From germline, CDR1 is KGHDR and CDR2 SFDVKD. The CDR3 consists of 13 residues. Trimming shortened V by 3 bases and J by 6 bases, and 7 bases separated the two germline ends. CDR3 DNA: TGTGCCACCAGTGATCGGGGTCCCGGGGAGCTGTTTTTT. Amino acid sequence: CATSDRGPGELFF.

This clone has just a few counts. The CDR3 DNA reads TGTGCCAGCAGCTTAGTCAGCCAGAACACTGAAGCTTTCTTT. Translating it yields CASSLVSQNTEAFF. This chain uses TRBV7-9 with TRBJ1-1, with no clear D. CDR3 length equals 14 residues. V gave up 1 base and J gave up 1 base, with 7 bases separating them. CDR1 and CDR2 from the germline V gene are SEHNR and FQNEAQ (reference sequence).